This T cell receptor beta chain was recovered during a study of blood T cell repertoires in COVID-19. Looking at the study overall: Italy, Spain and the United States were the sources of the convalescent and acute COVID-19 samples. PBMCs, B-cell-depleted T cells, or T cells provided the cDNA or gDNA that made up the material.

V was shortened by 4 bases and J by 2 bases, with 12 bases between the two germline ends. The CDR3 consists of 15 residues. Germline-derived CDR1 and CDR2 are LGHDT and YNNKEL (reference sequence). In the original workflow: Reference gene primer amplification gave nucleated cell count estimates. Repertoires were generated with immunoSEQ multiplex PCR, while TCRdb's copy carries only in-frame clones and drops some. V and J calls and clone size are those listed in that table; D and trimming were worked out from the DNA. This table holds fewer than 250,000 clones, approximately 83% found once. The sequencing input was PBMCs or T cells enriched from blood (not recorded which). This clonotype was sampled from a woman in her thirties or forties who had been exposed to COVID-19. The rearrangement uses TRBV3-1 (or the pseudogene TRBV3-2) and TRBJ1-3, with a possible D match to TRBD1 (6 bases). CDR3 loop: CASSPRGFAGNTIYF. The CDR3 DNA sequence: TGTGCCAGCAGCCCCAGGGGCTTTGCTGGAAACACCATATATTTT.